Each of the 29 T cell receptor beta chains below was sequenced from the same sample in a study of cytomegalovirus exposure and HLA in healthy donors. Measured with immunoSEQ multiplex PCR; TCRdb has only the in-frame clones, and not every one. The repertoire includes 260,000 or so clones, about 86% of them detected once, and about 2.8% sits in the top ten. Sequencing was done on a sample of PBMCs. The receptor source for this set is a man between 18 and 35 years old in good health and CMV-seronegative.

J is TRBJ2-3 and V is TRBV11-2, with 12 positions matching TRBD2. This CDR3 region has 14 residues. The V gene's germline CDR1 is SGHAT and CDR2 FQNNGV. V lost 4 bases to trimming and J lost 6 bases; unmatched junction nucleotides: 2. Here the CDR3 DNA reads TGTGCCAGCAGCTGGACTAGCGGGATCGATACGCAGTATTTT. Residues: CASSWTSGIDTQYF.

The chain employs TRBV6-6 and TRBJ2-2; TRBD2 aligns across 7 bases. The V gene end was trimmed by 5 bases and the J gene end by 2 bases; junction bases not matched to a gene: 5. Germline CDR1 reads MNHNY; CDR2 reads SVGAGI (reference sequence). This CDR3 comprises 15 residues. CDR3 sequence (DNA): TGTGCCAGCAGTGATCAGCGGGGAAACACCGGGGAGCTGTTTTTT. This codes for CASSDQRGNTGELFF.

This clone was seen a single time. The gene calls are TRBV6-5 and TRBJ1-1; TRBD1 agrees at 10 bases. The J segment lost 4 bases and the V segment lost 2 bases, leaving 1 base of the junction unmatched. The CDR3 runs 14 residues. Germline V lookup: CDR1 MNHEY, CDR2 SVGAGI. Written as DNA, the CDR3 is TGTGCCAGCAGTTACGGGACAGGGGTCACTGAAGCTTTCTTT. It yields the protein CASSYGTGVTEAFF.

V and J are TRBV6-1 and TRBJ2-5; perhaps TRBD1 as D (5 bases). The length of the CDR3 is 15 residues. CDR1 is MNHNS, CDR2 SASEGT, per germline. Between the trimmed V and J ends, which lost 4 bases and 0 bases, there was a span of 12 bases. The CDR3 sequence is CASSGGGQYQETQYF. CDR3 sequence (DNA): TGTGCCAGCAGTGGGGGTGGACAATACCAAGAGACCCAGTACTTC.

The rearrangement joins TRBV7-8 to TRBJ2-7; 8 bases map to TRBD2. V trimming: 0 bases; J trimming: 2 bases; junction bases outside the gene matches: 6. This CDR3 is built from 16 residues. Looked up from germline, CDR1 is SGHVS and CDR2 is FQNEAQ. CDR3 coding DNA: TGTGCCAGCAGCTTAGCGTCCGGGACTAGGACCTACGAGCAGTACTTC. It translates to CASSLASGTRTYEQYF.

V is TRBV4-3 and J is TRBJ2-3; possible D gene TRBD2, 6 bases. From germline, CDR1 is LGHNA and CDR2 YSLEER. The V end was cut by 2 bases, the J end by 1 base, with 16 bases between. The CDR3 has 17 amino acids. The CDR3 is CASSQMGLLQGTDTQYF. DNA for the CDR3: TGCGCCAGCAGCCAAATGGGACTCCTTCAGGGCACAGATACGCAGTATTTT.

Comment on this clone: Other nucleotide sequences from this sample produce the same CDR3. The gene calls are TRBV28 and TRBJ1-2, with 7 bases fitting TRBD1. CDR1 and CDR2 (germline): MDHEN, SYDVKM. The CDR3 length is 13 residues. V was clipped by 4 bases and J by 4 bases; unmatched bases: 3. The CDR3 is CASSSAGGYGYTF. Written as DNA, the CDR3 is TGTGCCAGCAGTTCCGCAGGGGGCTATGGCTACACCTTC.

The chain has TRBV4-2 and TRBJ2-7, with 14 bases lining up with TRBD2. The germline V gene has CDR1 LGHNA and CDR2 YNFKEQ. This CDR3 comprises 15 residues. Losses at the gene ends were 3 bases for V and 4 bases for J; bases not matched to a gene: 2. DNA for the CDR3: TGTGCCAGCAGCCAGGGACTAGCGGGAGTATACGAGCAGTACTTC. Amino acid sequence: CASSQGLAGVYEQYF.

The gene calls are TRBV5-4 and TRBJ2-2; 14 bases are a match to TRBD2. CDR1 is SGHNT and CDR2 is YYREEE in the germline V gene (reference sequence). The CDR3 totals 16 residues. V shed 4 bases and J 3 bases; nucleotides not matched to a gene: 2. CDR3 in amino acids: CASSPGLAGDTGELFF. CDR3 DNA: TGTGCCAGCAGCCCGGGACTAGCGGGGGACACCGGGGAGCTGTTTTTT.

This clone was seen more than once but under ten times. V usage is TRBV11-2 and J usage is TRBJ1-1, with 7 bases matching TRBD1. The CDR3 is 16 residues long. The V segment lost 3 bases and the J segment 5 bases; nucleotides outside the gene matches: 12. CDR1 SGHAT and CDR2 FQNNGV come from the germline V gene. The CDR3 DNA sequence: TGTGCCAGCAGCTTCCAAGGGACAGACGTTAAAACTGAAGCTTTCTTT. This codes for CASSFQGTDVKTEAFF.

V gene TRBV5-6 combines with J gene TRBJ1-1; a weak D match, TRBD1 (6 bases). This CDR3 is 16 amino acids long. The germline V and J ends were trimmed by 1 base and 1 base, with 14 bases remaining between them. CDR1 and CDR2 from the germline V gene are SGHDT and YYEEEE. CDR3 residues: CASSLYWLQGNTEAFF. In DNA form, the CDR3 reads TGTGCCAGCAGCTTGTACTGGTTACAGGGGAACACTGAAGCTTTCTTT.

This chain joins TRBV9 and TRBJ2-5; 8 nucleotides align to TRBD1. The CDR3 runs to 15 residues. Germline V CDR1 and CDR2: SGDLS, YYNGEE. V lost 0 bases and J lost 5; bases outside the gene matches: 6. CDR3 bases: TGTGCCAGCAGCGTAGGACCGGACAGGGTGGAGACCCAGTACTTC. Amino acid sequence: CASSVGPDRVETQYF.

The genes are TRBV19 and TRBJ2-7, with a possible D match to TRBD1 (5 bases). This CDR3 is 14 amino acids long. Germline V lookup: CDR1 LNHDA, CDR2 SQIVND (reference sequence). V lost 5 bases and J lost 4, with 15 bases in between. The CDR3 sequence is CASSWGPGRYEQYF. DNA for the CDR3: TGTGCCAGTAGTTGGGGCCCAGGGCGTTACGAGCAGTACTTC.

There are a few counts of this clone. V is TRBV7-9 and J is TRBJ1-2, with a tentative D call TRBD1 (5 bases). In germline, CDR1 is SEHNR, CDR2 FQNEAQ (reference sequence). V dropped 5 bases and J dropped 4 bases, with 11 bases sitting between them. The CDR3 runs to 13 residues. Written as DNA, the CDR3 is TGTGCCAGCAGCGCTAGAGACAGCTATGGCTACACCTTC. Translating it yields CASSARDSYGYTF. Full variable domain (missing parts from reference TRBV7-9 and TRBJ1-2): DTGVSQNPRHKITKRGQNVTFRCDPISEHNRLYWYRQTLGQGPEFLTYFQNEAQLEKSRLLSDRFSAERPKGSFSTLEIQRTEQGDSAMYLCASSARDSYGYTFGSGTRLTVV.

The V gene is TRBV2, the J gene TRBJ2-4; 16 bases agree with TRBD2. CDR1 is SNHLY and CDR2 is FYNNEI in the germline V gene. The J segment lost 6 bases and the V segment lost 6 bases, leaving 11 bases of the junction unmatched. The CDR3 contains 18 residues. The CDR3 loop reads CASSIPGTSGGARNIQYF. For the CDR3, the DNA is TGTGCCAGCAGCATCCCGGGGACTAGCGGGGGGGCCCGAAACATTCAGTACTTC.

In this sample, this clone turned up once. The V gene is TRBV30, the J gene TRBJ2-1; 14 bases line up with TRBD2. V was clipped by 3 bases and J by 8 bases; unmatched bases: 9. Germline lookup yields CDR1 GTSNPN and CDR2 SVGIG (reference sequence). The length of the CDR3 is 16 residues. DNA for the CDR3: TGTGCCTGGAGCCCCGAAGGACTAGCGGGAGGATATGAGCAGTTCTTC. Its protein is CAWSPEGLAGGYEQFF.

The genes are TRBV7-8 and TRBJ2-7; D is undetermined. V was trimmed by 5 bases and J by 3 bases, leaving 14 bases between them. This CDR3 region has 14 residues. Germline V lookup: CDR1 SGHVS, CDR2 FQNEAQ. The CDR3 region has the DNA TGTGCCAGCAGCATAGTTCCGGGTGACTACGAGCAGTACTTC. Amino acids: CASSIVPGDYEQYF.

This chain links TRBV13 with TRBJ1-1, with a tentative D call TRBD1 (5 bases). Germline lookup yields CDR1 PRHDT and CDR2 FYEKMQ (reference sequence). CDR3 size: 14 residues. V shed 5 bases and J shed 0 bases, with 10 bases lying between them. The CDR3: CASSPGLMNTEAFF. Here the CDR3 DNA reads TGTGCCAGCAGCCCAGGGCTGATGAACACTGAAGCTTTCTTT.

This chain uses TRBV6-5 with TRBJ1-2, with 7 nucleotides matching TRBD1. The J segment lost 3 bases and the V segment lost 6 bases, leaving 4 bases of the junction unmatched. The germline gives CDR1 MNHEY, CDR2 SVGAGI. This CDR3 comprises 13 residues. CDR3 coding DNA: TGTGCCAGCAGAACAACAGGGGACTATGGCTACACCTTC. Protein product: CASRTTGDYGYTF.

The rearrangement joins TRBV11-2 to TRBJ2-7, with D unresolved. Deletions cut 5 bases from V and 7 bases from J, with 9 bases between. There are 11 residues in the CDR3. Germline loops: CDR1 SGHAT, CDR2 FQNNGV. The chain's CDR3 is CASSITPEQYF. For the CDR3, the DNA is TGTGCCAGCAGCATCACACCGGAGCAGTACTTC.

CDR3 DNA: TGTGCCAGCAGCGTACCCGGGACTAGCGGTTACAATGAGCAGTTCTTC. It codes for CASSVPGTSGYNEQFF. V usage is TRBV7-9 and J usage is TRBJ2-1; TRBD2 matches at 11 bases. In germline, CDR1 is SEHNR, CDR2 FQNEAQ (reference sequence). CDR3 length equals 16 residues. V shed 5 bases, J shed 4 bases, and the junction held 7 bases outside the gene matches.

This clone was seen once. The V and J genes are TRBV5-4 and TRBJ2-5; tentatively, D is TRBD2 (5 bases). The CDR3 has 15 residues. Per the germline V gene, CDR1 is SGHNT and CDR2 is YYREEE (reference sequence). Trimming removed 0 bases from V and 4 bases from J, with 13 bases in between. The CDR3 sequence is CASSLEPSSVETQYF. In DNA, the CDR3 is TGTGCCAGCAGCTTGGAGCCTAGCTCCGTAGAGACCCAGTACTTC.

Remarks on this clone: The identical CDR3 is also encoded by other nucleotide sequences in the sample. The chain recombines TRBV2 with TRBJ1-2, with unresolved D. The V end was cut by 3 bases, the J end by 4 bases, with 6 bases between. This CDR3 spans 12 amino acids. The germline V gene has CDR1 SNHLY and CDR2 FYNNEI. The chain's CDR3 is CASSDRGYGYTF. Written as DNA, the CDR3 is TGTGCCAGCAGTGACAGAGGCTATGGCTACACCTTC.

This clone was counted once. V and J are TRBV4-3 and TRBJ2-4; TRBD1 might be the D (5 bases). The CDR3 has 15 amino acids. The germline V gene has CDR1 LGHNA and CDR2 YSLEER. The germline V and J ends were trimmed by 1 base and 6 bases, with 13 bases remaining between them. CDR3 in DNA: TGCGCCAGCAGCCAAGGGGGCCCGTGGGGAAACATTCAGTACTTC. This gives the protein CASSQGGPWGNIQYF.

This clone turned up a few times. CDR3 loop: CASRGTMNTGELFF. In DNA, the CDR3 is TGTGCCAGTAGGGGGACTATGAACACCGGGGAGCTGTTTTTT. The gene calls are TRBV19 and TRBJ2-2, with 7 bases matching TRBD2. J was trimmed by 1 base and V by 6 bases; bases with no gene match: 2. The CDR3 contains 14 residues. Germline V gene sequence: CDR1 LNHDA, CDR2 SQIVND (reference sequence).

This clone was recorded a few times. The chain employs TRBV7-3 and TRBJ2-7; possible D gene TRBD2, 6 bases. Germline V gene sequence: CDR1 SGHTA, CDR2 FQGTGA. V dropped 0 bases and J dropped 5 bases, with 8 bases sitting between them. The CDR3 is 13 residues long. The CDR3: CASSLTPGDEQYF. DNA for the CDR3: TGTGCCAGCAGCTTAACTCCGGGGGACGAGCAGTACTTC.

This clone was seen once. This chain joins TRBV6-5 and TRBJ1-2; the match to TRBD1 covers 10 bases. CDR3 length: 14 amino acids. Unmatched junction bases numbered 4, after V lost 5 bases and J lost 4 bases. Germline V lookup: CDR1 MNHEY, CDR2 SVGAGI. CDR3 loop: CASSRQGAFYGYTF. The CDR3 DNA reads TGTGCCAGCAGTCGACAGGGGGCCTTCTATGGCTACACCTTC.

J is TRBJ2-1 and V is TRBV18, with a tentative D call TRBD2 (6 bases). This CDR3 has 14 amino acids. Trimming left V 0 bases short and J 9 bases short, with 12 bases between. The germline V gene has CDR1 KGHSH and CDR2 LQKENI. CDR3 region: CASSPPGAGTEQFF. The CDR3 nucleotides read TGTGCCAGCTCACCACCAGGGGCGGGAACTGAGCAGTTCTTC.

The rearrangement links TRBV11-3 to TRBJ2-1; no reliable D call. The CDR3 covers 11 residues. The germline CDR1 and CDR2 sequences are SGHNT and YENEEA. V was trimmed by 3 bases and J by 8 bases, leaving 5 bases between them. CDR3 nucleotide sequence: TGTGCCAGCAGCTTTGGAGATGAGCAGTTCTTC. Protein product: CASSFGDEQFF.